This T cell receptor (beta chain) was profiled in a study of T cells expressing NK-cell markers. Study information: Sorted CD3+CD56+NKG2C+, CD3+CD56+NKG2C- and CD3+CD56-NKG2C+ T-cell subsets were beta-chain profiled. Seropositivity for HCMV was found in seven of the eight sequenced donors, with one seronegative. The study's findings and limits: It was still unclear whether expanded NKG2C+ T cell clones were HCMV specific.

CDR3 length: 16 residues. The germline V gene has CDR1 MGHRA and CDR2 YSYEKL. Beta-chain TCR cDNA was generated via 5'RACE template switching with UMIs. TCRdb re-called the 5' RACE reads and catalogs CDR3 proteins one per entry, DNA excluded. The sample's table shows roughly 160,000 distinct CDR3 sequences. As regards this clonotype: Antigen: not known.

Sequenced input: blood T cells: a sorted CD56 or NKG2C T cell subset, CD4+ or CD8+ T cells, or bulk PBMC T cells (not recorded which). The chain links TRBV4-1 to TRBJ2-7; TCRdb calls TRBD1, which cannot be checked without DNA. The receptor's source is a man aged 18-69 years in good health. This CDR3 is CASSPILQENSYEQYF.